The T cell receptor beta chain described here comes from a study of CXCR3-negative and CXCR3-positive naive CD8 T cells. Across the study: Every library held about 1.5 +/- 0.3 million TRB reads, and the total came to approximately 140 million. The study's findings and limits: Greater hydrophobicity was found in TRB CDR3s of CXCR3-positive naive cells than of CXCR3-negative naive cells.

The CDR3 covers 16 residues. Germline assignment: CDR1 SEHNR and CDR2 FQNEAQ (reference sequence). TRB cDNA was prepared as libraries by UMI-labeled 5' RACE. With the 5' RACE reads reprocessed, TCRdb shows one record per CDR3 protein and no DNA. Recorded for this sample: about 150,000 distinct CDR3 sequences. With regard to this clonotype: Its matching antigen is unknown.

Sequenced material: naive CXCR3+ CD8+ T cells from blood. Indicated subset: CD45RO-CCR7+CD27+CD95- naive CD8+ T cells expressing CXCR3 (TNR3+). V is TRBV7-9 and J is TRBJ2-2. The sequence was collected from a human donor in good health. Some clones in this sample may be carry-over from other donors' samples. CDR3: CASRRTAFANTGELFF.